The 5 T cell receptor beta chains below come from one sample, sequenced in a study of regulatory T cells in long-lasting Graves disease. The time point is: newly diagnosed GD, antithyroid drugs for less than 3 months. From RNA extracted from PBMCs, the TCR library was made. Libraries of TCR beta came from iRepertoire HTBI primers plus Arm-PCR of CDR3 regions. TCRdb re-called the multiplex PCR reads through MiXCR, storing one row per CDR3 protein. Found here are 400,000 to 650,000 distinct CDR3 sequences, 15% to 20% of them singletons; the top ten hold 20% to 30%. The data also belong to a second study, concerning T cells in Graves' hyperthyroidism and ophthalmopathy.

Here the sequenced sample was peripheral blood mononuclear cells (PBMCs), taken at new diagnosis, from a patient treated with antithyroid drugs. The receptors originated from a woman aged 35-65 years with Graves disease.

The chain links TRBV10-3 to TRBJ2-2, with unresolved D. Germline CDR1 reads ENHRY; CDR2 reads SYGVKD. The CDR3 sequence is 15 residues long. V was cut by 2 bases and J by 0 bases, with 7 bases left in between. As DNA, the CDR3 is TGTGCCATCAGTGAGAAACAGTCGAACACCGGGGAGCTGTTTTTT. Protein product: CAISEKQSNTGELFF.

To note about this clonotype: A single base separates this from a much larger clone, so it may be a read error. This chain connects TRBV2 to TRBJ1-2, with 10 bases aligning to TRBD1. Germline V gene sequence: CDR1 SNHLY, CDR2 FYNNEI. The CDR3 is 13 residues long. The V and J ends lost 6 bases and 4 bases, in that order; junction bases with no gene match: 2. DNA for the CDR3: TGTGCCAGCAGGGGGACAGGGGCCTATGGCTACACCTTC. It translates to CASRGTGAYGYTF.

This clonotype was seen a few times. As the CDR3 is not closed by the conserved phenylalanine or tryptophan, this likely results from a read error. V gene TRBV3-1 combines with J gene TRBJ1-6; D gene ambiguous. CDR1 LGHDT and CDR2 YNNKEL come from the germline V gene (reference sequence). V lost 2 bases, J lost 4 bases, and 6 bases lay in between. This CDR3 is built from 14 residues. The CDR3 DNA reads TGTGCCAGCAGCCAATCGGGATATAATTCACCCCTCCACCTT. Its protein product is CASSQSGYNSPLHL.

In this sample, this clonotype turned up a few times. The chain employs TRBV29-1 and TRBJ2-3; D ambiguous. The CDR3 spans 11 residues. Deletions cut 3 bases from V and 5 bases from J, with 6 bases between. Germline-derived CDR1 and CDR2 are SQVTM and ANQGSEA. CDR3 nucleotide sequence: TGCAGCGTTGATTGGGGAGATACGCAGTATTTT. It codes for CSVDWGDTQYF.

This clonotype occurred a few times. The chain uses TRBV20-1 and TRBJ1-3; D unclear. The CDR3 is 14 amino acids. The V end was cut by 0 bases, the J end by 2 bases, with 8 bases between. CDR1 and CDR2 from the germline V gene are DFQATT and SNEGSKA (reference sequence). The CDR3 sequence is CSARDYKTGNTIYF. CDR3 nucleotides: TGCAGTGCTAGAGATTACAAAACTGGAAACACCATATATTTT.